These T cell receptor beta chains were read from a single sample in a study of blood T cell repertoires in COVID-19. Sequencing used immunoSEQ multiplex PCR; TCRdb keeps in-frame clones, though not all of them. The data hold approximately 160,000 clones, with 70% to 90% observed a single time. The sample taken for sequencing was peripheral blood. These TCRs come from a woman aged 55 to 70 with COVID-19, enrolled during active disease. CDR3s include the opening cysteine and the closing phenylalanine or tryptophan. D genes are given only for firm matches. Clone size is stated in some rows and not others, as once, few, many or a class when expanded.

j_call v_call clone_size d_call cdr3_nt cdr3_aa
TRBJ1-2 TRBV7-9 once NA TGTGCCAGCAAGAACAGCTTCTATGGCTACACCTTC CASKNSFYGYTF
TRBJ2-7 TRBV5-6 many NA TGTGCCAGCAGCTTGGGTGGGACAACAACCTACGAGCAGTACTTC CASSLGGTTTYEQYF
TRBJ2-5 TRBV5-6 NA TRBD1 TGTGCCAGCAGCTCCGACAGGGAAGAGACCCAGTACTTC CASSSDREETQYF
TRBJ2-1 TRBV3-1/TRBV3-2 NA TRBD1 TGTGCCAGCAGCAGTCGGGACAGGGGGTTTTACAATGAGCAGTTCTTC CASSSRDRGFYNEQFF
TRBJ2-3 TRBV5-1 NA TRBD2 TGCGCCAGCGGACTAGCGGGGTCAGATACGCAGTATTTT CASGLAGSDTQYF
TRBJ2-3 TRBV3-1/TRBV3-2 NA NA TGTGCCAGCACCTTCGACGGAGGTACGCAGTATTTT CASTFDGGTQYF
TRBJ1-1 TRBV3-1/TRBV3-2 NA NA TGTGCCAGCAGCGCCCGGAGGGCGGGCACTGAAGCTTTCTTT CASSARRAGTEAFF
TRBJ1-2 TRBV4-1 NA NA TGCGCCAGCAGCCAAGGCCCAGGGTCGGACTATGGCTACACCTTC CASSQGPGSDYGYTF
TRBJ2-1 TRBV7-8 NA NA TGTGCCAGCAGCTCCCCGGCCAGGGGTGTCTACAATGAGCAGTTCTTC CASSSPARGVYNEQFF
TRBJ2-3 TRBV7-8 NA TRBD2 TGTGCCAGCAGCTTAGCGGGAGGGCCGAGCACAGATACGCAGTATTTT CASSLAGGPSTDTQYF
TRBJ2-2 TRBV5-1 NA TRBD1 TGCGCCAGCAGCTCCAGGACAGGGGCCGGGGAGCTGTTTTTT CASSSRTGAGELFF
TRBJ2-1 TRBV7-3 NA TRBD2 TGTGCCAGCAGCCTGACCTTGGGGCTAGCGGGGGACGATGAGCAGTTCTTC CASSLTLGLAGDDEQFF
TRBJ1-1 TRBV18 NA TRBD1 TGTGCCAGCTCACCGGGACAGGGCAACACTGAAGCTTTCTTT CASSPGQGNTEAFF
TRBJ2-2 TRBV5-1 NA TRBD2 TGCGCCAGCAGTCAGGAAGGGACTAGCGGGAGATGGACCGGGGAGCTGTTTTTT CASSQEGTSGRWTGELFF
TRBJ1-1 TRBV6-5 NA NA TGTGCCAGCAAGGGAAGGGTCGAGGGCACTGAAGCTTTCTTT CASKGRVEGTEAFF
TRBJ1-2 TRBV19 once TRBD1 TGTGCCAGTAGTATCCCGTATACCCCAGGGGGGTCTGCTAACTATGGCTACACCTTC CASSIPYTPGGSANYGYTF
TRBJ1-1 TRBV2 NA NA TGTGCCAGCAGTGAACGCGGGAACAGCCGGGATGAAGCTTTCTTT CASSERGNSRDEAFF
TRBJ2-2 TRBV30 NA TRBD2 TGTGCCTGGACTAGCGGGGGGCCGGTGGAGCTGTTTTTT CAWTSGGPVELFF
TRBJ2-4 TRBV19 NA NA TGTGCCAGTAGTATATCAGGTACAGTCATTCAGTACTTC CASSISGTVIQYF
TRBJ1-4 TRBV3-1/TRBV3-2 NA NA TGTGCCAGCAGGGCCAGGGTGGAGGAAAAACTGTTTTTT CASRARVEEKLFF
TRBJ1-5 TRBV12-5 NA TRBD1 TGTGCTAGTGGTCTCCAGACAGGGGTTGATATTCGCAATCAGCCCCAGCATTTT CASGLQTGVDIRNQPQHF